This T cell receptor (beta chain) is drawn from a study of T-cell reconstitution after alpha-beta-depleted transplantation in children. The study, taken as a whole, reports: One year after transplant, T-cell counts and diversity came mostly from newly produced T cells. Certain patients had high TCRbeta diversity at day 60, and it came from recipient T cells and thymic progenitors that survived. Reports say that about two months after transplant, the alpha-beta T cells came out of several hundred graft clones that had expanded.

Germline values: CDR1 DFQATT, CDR2 SNEGSKA (reference sequence). V was pared by 2 bases and J by 4 bases, with 14 bases between. This CDR3 region has 14 residues. This clonotype was observed a handful of times. No antigen is known for it. As it was prepared, the TCRbeta library received unique molecular identifiers. A single record per CDR3 protein comes from TCRdb applying MiXCR to the PCR reads. The sample gives 200,000 to 250,000 distinct CDR3 sequences, around 7.5% of which show up once; approximately 6% is in the top ten. This TCR was recovered from a male patient aged 5 to 17 who had a stem cell transplant for acute lymphoblastic leukemia, so the T cells may come from the graft donor. The rearrangement links TRBV20-1 to TRBJ1-2; weak D call: TRBD1 (5 bases). The starting material was PBMCs, mostly from graft donor cells, obtained 180 days after TCRalphabeta/CD19-depleted stem cell transplant. In DNA form, the CDR3 reads TGCAGTGCTAGAAACGGGGCGGTCCTCTATGGCTACACCTTC. Translated, it gives CSARNGAVLYGYTF.